This is a list of T cell receptor beta chains from one sample in a study of T-cell reconstitution after alpha-beta-depleted transplantation in children. From the PCR reads, TCRdb called clonotypes with MiXCR, one entry per CDR3 protein. Of almost 400,000 distinct CDR3 sequences detected, roughly 20% appear once; the ten largest clones hold around 4%. Sequenced here: PBMCs from the stem cell graft donor, sampled from the stem cell graft. Receptor source: a human donor who donated a stem cell graft to a child with acute myeloid leukemia. Each CDR3 is given without its conserved first and last residue. The order of the fields is J gene, V gene, CDR3 length, CDR3 protein.

TRBJ2-1 TRBV5-1 14 ASSLGGAQSRNEQF
TRBJ2-5 TRBV6-5 13 ASSYVSRGQETQY
TRBJ2-1 TRBV20-1 14 SARAVERANYNEQF
TRBJ2-3 TRBV2 9 ASSGQGTQY
TRBJ2-3 TRBV20-1 14 SARTLDIDLTDTQY
TRBJ1-1 TRBV20-1 10 SAKGQHTEAF
TRBJ2-7 TRBV3-1 9 ASRLGGEQY
TRBJ1-2 TRBV6-5 10 ASSRGGQGYT
TRBJ2-5 TRBV20-1 12 SAEARGYSETQY
TRBJ2-1 TRBV24-1 17 ATSDSGTSGGSSYNEQF
TRBJ2-7 TRBV12-5 13 ASGLGTSGSYEQY
TRBJ1-2 TRBV24-1 12 ATSDFQANYGYT
TRBJ1-2 TRBV28 13 ASSLSRTSNYGYT
TRBJ2-7 TRBV2 10 ASTDKVYEQY
TRBJ2-1 TRBV6-1 13 ASSLRGTSGPLGF
TRBJ1-5 TRBV5-1 12 ASSLTGGDQPQH
TRBJ1-1 TRBV12-3/TRBV12-4 12 ASRPWTENTEAF
TRBJ1-5 TRBV12-3/TRBV12-4 12 ASTRGTVGQPQH
TRBJ2-7 TRBV10-3 12 AIRLSGQSYEQY
TRBJ2-7 TRBV2 11 ASSGEEDYEQY
TRBJ2-1 TRBV4-3 13 ASSQSLATPNEQF
TRBJ2-7 TRBV29-1 13 SVERGSGGADEQY
TRBJ2-7 TRBV9 12 ASSVRFESYEQY
TRBJ2-2 TRBV12-3/TRBV12-4 12 ASSFQVVAGELF
TRBJ2-7 TRBV25-1 12 ASAGQREKHEQY
TRBJ2-1 TRBV7-3 13 ASSFVGDLGNEQL
TRBJ2-5 TRBV29-1 9 SVGGSGTQY
TRBJ2-1 TRBV20-1 13 SARGGPSGSREQF
TRBJ2-3 TRBV20-1 9 SANLSDTQY
TRBJ1-1 TRBV29-1 11 SVVKQMNTEAF
TRBJ2-1 TRBV6-1 14 ASSAEGVVRHNEQF
TRBJ1-1 TRBV3-1 12 ASSQDGGNTEAF
TRBJ1-5 TRBV7-2 13 ASSSPDRGNQPQH
TRBJ1-5 TRBV6-6 11 ASMGGRNQPQH
TRBJ2-3 TRBV20-1 12 SASGRVTTDTQY